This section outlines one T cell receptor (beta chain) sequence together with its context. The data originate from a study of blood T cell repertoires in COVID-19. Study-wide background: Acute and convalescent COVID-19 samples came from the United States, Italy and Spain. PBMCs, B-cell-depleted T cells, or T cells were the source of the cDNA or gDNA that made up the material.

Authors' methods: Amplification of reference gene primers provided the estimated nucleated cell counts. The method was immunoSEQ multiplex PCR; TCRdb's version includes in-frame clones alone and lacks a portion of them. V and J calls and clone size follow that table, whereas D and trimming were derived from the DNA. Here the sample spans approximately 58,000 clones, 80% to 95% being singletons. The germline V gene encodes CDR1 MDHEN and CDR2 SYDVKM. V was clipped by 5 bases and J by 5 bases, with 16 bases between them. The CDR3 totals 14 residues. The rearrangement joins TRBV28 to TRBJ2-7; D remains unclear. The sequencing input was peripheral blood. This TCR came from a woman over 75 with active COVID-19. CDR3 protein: CASSGPLTDDEQYF. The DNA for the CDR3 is TGTGCCAGCAGTGGCCCTCTGACTGACGACGAGCAGTACTTC.